Listed here are 2 T cell receptor beta chains from one sample, sequenced in a study of cytomegalovirus exposure and HLA in healthy donors. In the PCR, 60 Vbeta and 13 Jbeta primers were used. Profiled with immunoSEQ multiplex PCR; TCRdb holds only in-frame clones, not every one. The repertoire holds about 120,000 clones, with under 90% as singletons. Sequenced input: PBMCs. All receptors derive from a middle-aged woman in good health and CMV-seropositive.

This chain connects TRBV6-1 to TRBJ2-7; D perhaps matches TRBD2 (5 bases). The V gene's germline CDR1 is MNHNS and CDR2 SASEGT. This CDR3 is 15 amino acids long. V was pared by 6 bases and J by 4 bases, with 19 bases between. CDR3 DNA: TGTGCCAGCAGCGAGCTACTAGAAGAACAATACGAGCAGTACTTC. This codes for CASSELLEEQYEQYF.

The chain carries TRBV28 and TRBJ2-7; possible D gene TRBD2, 7 bases. Germline V gene lookup returns CDR1 MDHEN and CDR2 SYDVKM. The CDR3 totals 17 residues. Trimming removed 4 bases from V and 3 bases from J, with 22 bases in between. CDR3 in DNA: TGTGCCAGCAGTTACCACTTTACGGGGGGCAGAGGCTACGAGCAGTACTTC. Amino acid sequence: CASSYHFTGGRGYEQYF.